A selection of T cell receptor beta chains follows, all from one sample in a study of blood T cell repertoires in COVID-19. Sequencing used immunoSEQ multiplex PCR; TCRdb keeps in-frame clones, though not all of them. The sample lists about 210,000 clones, roughly nine tenths occurring once. The sequenced sample was peripheral blood. These receptors were collected from a man younger than 40 with acute or convalescent COVID-19. Both conserved end residues are part of each CDR3. D genes are given only for firm matches. Clone size is shown for a subset of rows, as once, few, many or a class of expanded clone.

D gene: TRBD2
J gene: TRBJ2-1
V gene: TRBV15
clone size: -
CDR3 protein: CATSRDKLAGGRFF
CDR3 DNA: TGTGCCACCAGCAGAGATAAACTAGCGGGAGGAAGATTCTTC

D gene: TRBD2
J gene: TRBJ2-3
V gene: TRBV5-1
clone size: -
CDR3 protein: CASSGGAAGGPRDTQYF
CDR3 DNA: TGCGCCAGCAGCGGAGGGGCGGCGGGGGGGCCGAGAGATACGCAGTATTTT

D gene: TRBD2
J gene: TRBJ2-3
V gene: TRBV7-6
clone size: -
CDR3 protein: CASSRGTSADTQYF
CDR3 DNA: TGTGCCAGCAGCCGAGGGACTAGCGCAGATACGCAGTATTTT

D gene: -
J gene: TRBJ1-2
V gene: TRBV5-1
clone size: -
CDR3 protein: CASSLGGGEGYTF
CDR3 DNA: TGCGCCAGCAGCTTGGGCGGCGGGGAGGGATATACCTTC

D gene: TRBD1
J gene: TRBJ1-6
V gene: TRBV7-2
clone size: -
CDR3 protein: CASTHGTGITRSPLHF
CDR3 DNA: TGTGCCAGCACCCACGGGACAGGAATAACGAGGTCACCCCTCCACTTT

D gene: TRBD2
J gene: TRBJ2-1
V gene: TRBV5-1
clone size: -
CDR3 protein: CASSSLAGGARKGNEQFF
CDR3 DNA: TGCGCCAGCAGCTCCTTAGCGGGAGGGGCCCGTAAGGGCAATGAGCAGTTCTTC

D gene: TRBD2
J gene: TRBJ2-3
V gene: TRBV5-5
clone size: -
CDR3 protein: CASSAGLAGGGGDTQYF
CDR3 DNA: TGTGCCAGCAGCGCGGGACTAGCGGGAGGAGGGGGCGATACGCAGTATTTT

D gene: -
J gene: TRBJ2-3
V gene: TRBV29-1
clone size: -
CDR3 protein: CSVAAGLGTDTQYF
CDR3 DNA: TGCAGCGTTGCTGCCGGACTGGGCACAGATACGCAGTATTTT

D gene: -
J gene: TRBJ1-4
V gene: TRBV9
clone size: -
CDR3 protein: CASSVDVVGAGKLFF
CDR3 DNA: TGTGCCAGCAGCGTAGATGTCGTGGGGGCAGGAAAACTGTTTTTT

D gene: TRBD1
J gene: TRBJ2-2
V gene: TRBV7-3
clone size: -
CDR3 protein: CASSPRQGLNTGELFF
CDR3 DNA: TGTGCCAGCAGCCCAAGACAGGGATTGAACACCGGGGAGCTGTTTTTT

D gene: -
J gene: TRBJ2-7
V gene: TRBV14
clone size: -
CDR3 protein: CASSQVWGTRGEQYF
CDR3 DNA: TGTGCCAGCAGCCAAGTCTGGGGTACGCGAGGGGAGCAGTACTTC

D gene: -
J gene: TRBJ2-3
V gene: TRBV7-9
clone size: -
CDR3 protein: CASSSGIEGTQYF
CDR3 DNA: TGTGCCAGCAGCTCCGGCATCGAGGGTACGCAGTATTTT

D gene: -
J gene: TRBJ2-5
V gene: TRBV6-5
clone size: -
CDR3 protein: CASSYLGGVWQETQYF
CDR3 DNA: TGTGCCAGCAGTTACTTAGGGGGGGTATGGCAAGAGACCCAGTACTTC

D gene: TRBD2
J gene: TRBJ2-1
V gene: TRBV2
clone size: -
CDR3 protein: CASSELAGGYNEQFF
CDR3 DNA: TGTGCCAGCAGTGAACTAGCGGGAGGATACAATGAGCAGTTCTTC

D gene: -
J gene: TRBJ2-7
V gene: TRBV28
clone size: -
CDR3 protein: CASSPSTAQYF
CDR3 DNA: TGTGCCAGCAGCCCTTCGACAGCGCAGTACTTC

D gene: TRBD1
J gene: TRBJ2-1
V gene: TRBV15
clone size: -
CDR3 protein: CATSRPGTGRNEQFF
CDR3 DNA: TGTGCCACCAGCAGACCTGGGACAGGGAGGAATGAGCAGTTCTTC

D gene: TRBD2
J gene: TRBJ2-3
V gene: TRBV7-9
clone size: -
CDR3 protein: CASSLAELAGGRTDTQYF
CDR3 DNA: TGTGCCAGCAGCTTGGCCGAACTAGCGGGAGGCCGCACAGATACGCAGTATTTT

D gene: -
J gene: TRBJ2-7
V gene: TRBV10-3
clone size: -
CDR3 protein: CAISGSTTGYVQYF
CDR3 DNA: TGTGCCATCAGTGGGTCAACGACTGGATACGTGCAGTACTTC

D gene: -
J gene: TRBJ1-6
V gene: TRBV6-5
clone size: -
CDR3 protein: CASRISSSYNSPLHF
CDR3 DNA: TGTGCCAGCAGGATTTCCAGCTCCTATAATTCACCCCTCCACTTT

D gene: -
J gene: TRBJ2-7
V gene: TRBV18
clone size: -
CDR3 protein: CASSGGAAYEQYF
CDR3 DNA: TGTGCCAGCTCAGGCGGGGCGGCCTACGAGCAGTACTTC

D gene: -
J gene: TRBJ1-1
V gene: TRBV6-1
clone size: -
CDR3 protein: CASSDRVRGGAFF
CDR3 DNA: TGTGCCAGCAGTGACAGGGTCAGAGGGGGAGCTTTCTTT

D gene: -
J gene: TRBJ2-5
V gene: TRBV19
clone size: -
CDR3 protein: CASSPGQGQETQYF
CDR3 DNA: TGTGCCAGTAGTCCGGGCCAGGGCCAAGAGACCCAGTACTTC

D gene: TRBD1
J gene: TRBJ1-6
V gene: TRBV6-5
clone size: few
CDR3 protein: CASRGDRGQSPLHF
CDR3 DNA: TGTGCCAGCAGGGGGGACAGGGGGCAATCACCCCTCCACTTT

D gene: -
J gene: TRBJ2-6
V gene: TRBV30
clone size: -
CDR3 protein: CAWDRSGANVLTF
CDR3 DNA: TGTGCCTGGGATAGGAGTGGGGCCAACGTCCTGACTTTC

D gene: -
J gene: TRBJ1-1
V gene: TRBV18
clone size: many
CDR3 protein: CASSPLETEAFF
CDR3 DNA: TGTGCCAGCTCACCATTAGAAACTGAAGCTTTCTTT

D gene: TRBD1
J gene: TRBJ2-1
V gene: TRBV28
clone size: -
CDR3 protein: CASRDRDLRSSYNEQFF
CDR3 DNA: TGTGCCAGCAGGGACAGGGATTTACGGAGCTCCTACAATGAGCAGTTCTTC

D gene: -
J gene: TRBJ2-5
V gene: TRBV6-5
clone size: -
CDR3 protein: CATTRGRQETQYF
CDR3 DNA: TGTGCCACCACTCGGGGGAGACAAGAGACCCAGTACTTC

D gene: -
J gene: TRBJ2-6
V gene: TRBV4-1
clone size: -
CDR3 protein: CASSQERRRGQSGANVLTF
CDR3 DNA: TGCGCCAGCAGCCAAGAGAGACGGAGGGGGCAATCTGGGGCCAACGTCCTGACTTTC

D gene: -
J gene: TRBJ1-2
V gene: TRBV2
clone size: -
CDR3 protein: CATTRDRNYGYTF
CDR3 DNA: TGTGCCACAACCAGAGACAGGAACTATGGCTACACCTTC

D gene: -
J gene: TRBJ2-2
V gene: TRBV5-5
clone size: -
CDR3 protein: CASSLLEIITNTGELFF
CDR3 DNA: TGTGCCAGCAGCTTGCTAGAGATAATCACGAACACCGGGGAGCTGTTTTTT

D gene: TRBD1
J gene: TRBJ2-1
V gene: TRBV18
clone size: -
CDR3 protein: CASSTLGQGNNEQFF
CDR3 DNA: TGTGCCAGCTCAACCCTCGGACAGGGGAACAATGAGCAGTTCTTC

D gene: TRBD1
J gene: TRBJ2-1
V gene: TRBV11-2
clone size: -
CDR3 protein: CASQGVDEQFF
CDR3 DNA: TGTGCCAGCCAGGGGGTCGATGAGCAGTTCTTC

D gene: TRBD2
J gene: TRBJ2-1
V gene: TRBV5-1
clone size: -
CDR3 protein: CASSQRKSGSSYNEQFF
CDR3 DNA: TGCGCCAGCAGCCAACGTAAGAGCGGGAGCTCCTACAATGAGCAGTTCTTC

D gene: -
J gene: TRBJ2-7
V gene: TRBV30
clone size: -
CDR3 protein: CAWGRDSDSYEQYF
CDR3 DNA: TGTGCCTGGGGCCGGGACTCCGACTCCTACGAGCAGTACTTC

D gene: -
J gene: TRBJ1-2
V gene: TRBV7-8
clone size: -
CDR3 protein: CASSLTGLFGYTF
CDR3 DNA: TGTGCCAGCAGCTTGACAGGCTTGTTTGGCTACACCTTC

D gene: -
J gene: TRBJ1-4
V gene: TRBV6-6
clone size: -
CDR3 protein: CASSPFAGSTKEGEKLFF
CDR3 DNA: TGTGCCAGCAGTCCCTTTGCCGGATCTACTAAGGAGGGTGAAAAACTGTTTTTT

D gene: TRBD2
J gene: TRBJ2-5
V gene: TRBV20-1
clone size: -
CDR3 protein: CSASLAGRQETQYF
CDR3 DNA: TGCAGTGCGAGTCTAGCGGGACGCCAAGAGACCCAGTACTTC

D gene: TRBD2
J gene: TRBJ2-3
V gene: TRBV7-9
clone size: -
CDR3 protein: CASSLTSGGDTQYF
CDR3 DNA: TGTGCCAGCAGCTTGACTAGCGGGGGGGATACGCAGTATTTT

D gene: -
J gene: TRBJ2-7
V gene: TRBV11-2
clone size: once
CDR3 protein: CASSLAAEEAYEQYF
CDR3 DNA: TGTGCCAGCAGCTTAGCGGCGGAAGAAGCCTACGAGCAGTACTTC

D gene: TRBD1
J gene: TRBJ2-7
V gene: TRBV4-1
clone size: -
CDR3 protein: CASSQGATGGIYEQYF
CDR3 DNA: TGCGCCAGCAGCCAAGGTGCGACAGGGGGCATCTACGAGCAGTACTTC

D gene: TRBD1
J gene: TRBJ2-2
V gene: TRBV4-1
clone size: once
CDR3 protein: CASSQEDRGGTGELFF
CDR3 DNA: TGCGCCAGCAGCCAAGAGGACAGGGGCGGCACCGGGGAGCTGTTTTTT

D gene: -
J gene: TRBJ2-3
V gene: TRBV4-1
clone size: -
CDR3 protein: CASSPSTGGPIKDTQYF
CDR3 DNA: TGCGCCAGCAGCCCCTCCACGGGGGGCCCAATAAAAGATACGCAGTATTTT

D gene: TRBD1
J gene: TRBJ2-5
V gene: TRBV24-1
clone size: -
CDR3 protein: CATSESNPGGAIQETQYF
CDR3 DNA: TGTGCCACCAGTGAGTCAAACCCAGGGGGCGCCATCCAAGAGACCCAGTACTTC

D gene: TRBD2
J gene: TRBJ2-2
V gene: TRBV6-5
clone size: -
CDR3 protein: CASSYGRGTGELFF
CDR3 DNA: TGTGCCAGCAGTTACGGGCGGGGGACCGGGGAGCTGTTTTTT

D gene: TRBD1
J gene: TRBJ2-7
V gene: TRBV30
clone size: -
CDR3 protein: CAWRTGTGSYEQYF
CDR3 DNA: TGTGCCTGGAGGACCGGGACAGGGAGCTACGAGCAGTACTTC

D gene: -
J gene: TRBJ2-2
V gene: TRBV13
clone size: -
CDR3 protein: CASSLDAGPNTGELFF
CDR3 DNA: TGTGCCAGCAGCTTAGATGCAGGGCCGAACACCGGGGAGCTGTTTTTT

D gene: -
J gene: TRBJ1-1
V gene: TRBV7-9
clone size: -
CDR3 protein: CASSTTSGGRGTEAFF
CDR3 DNA: TGTGCCAGCAGCACAACTTCCGGGGGACGGGGCACTGAAGCTTTCTTT

D gene: -
J gene: TRBJ1-1
V gene: TRBV5-1
clone size: -
CDR3 protein: CASSFEGYTEAFF
CDR3 DNA: TGCGCCAGCAGCTTCGAGGGTTACACTGAAGCTTTCTTT